The 9 T cell receptor beta chains reported below all come from one sample, sequenced in a study of long-term antiretroviral therapy in people with HIV. Survey-level resolution applied to immunoSEQ assay v3.0. The data were produced by immunoSEQ multiplex PCR, yet TCRdb's version contains in-frame clones alone and is incomplete. The sample has about 21,000 clones, roughly 84% seen once. Sequencing used unsorted PBMCs, obtained at the start of antiretroviral therapy. These TCRs come from a man aged 45-65 years with HIV.

The rearrangement uses TRBV6-4 and TRBJ1-4; a possible D gene is TRBD1 (6 bases). Germline V lookup: CDR1 MRHNA, CDR2 SNTAGT. This CDR3 is 14 amino acids long. Trimming stripped 6 bases from V and 8 bases from J, with 16 bases between. The CDR3 region has the DNA TGTGCCAGCAGCGAGGGGGGACCGGGGGAAAAACTGTTTTTT. Its translation: CASSEGGPGEKLFF.

This chain joins TRBV19 and TRBJ2-7, with D possibly matching TRBD1 (6 bases). Per germline, CDR1 LNHDA and CDR2 SQIVND (reference sequence). The CDR3 consists of 15 residues. V was shortened by 1 base and J by 2 bases, with 12 bases between the two germline ends. This chain's CDR3 is CASSIAQGTAYEQYF. DNA for the CDR3: TGTGCCAGTAGTATAGCACAGGGAACCGCCTACGAGCAGTACTTC.

The chain employs TRBV6-1 and TRBJ2-6; 9 bases match TRBD1. Looked up from germline, CDR1 is MNHNS and CDR2 is SASEGT. The CDR3 is 15 residues long. Trimming took 7 bases from V and 2 from J; bases not matched to a gene: 3. CDR3 bases: TGTGCCAGCATTCGACAGGGGGCTGGGGCCAACGTCCTGACTTTC. Amino acids: CASIRQGAGANVLTF.

The chain combines TRBV5-4 with TRBJ2-4; D possibly corresponds to TRBD2 (6 bases). With 7 bases removed from V and 6 bases from J, the gap between germline ends came to 14 bases. Germline-derived CDR1 and CDR2 are SGHNT and YYREEE (reference sequence). The CDR3 loop spans 13 amino acids. CDR3 sequence: CASGTGERNIQYF. CDR3 coding DNA: TGTGCCAGCGGGACGGGAGAGAGAAACATTCAGTACTTC.

The V gene is TRBV28, the J gene TRBJ1-1; no reliable D call. Trimming pared 2 bases from V and 4 bases from J, leaving 11 bases between. Germline loops: CDR1 MDHEN, CDR2 SYDVKM. This CDR3 contains 14 residues. As DNA, the CDR3 is TGTGCCAGCAGTTTAAGAAGGGAGAGCACTGAAGCTTTCTTT. It yields the protein CASSLRRESTEAFF.

The chain is built from TRBV10-3 and TRBJ2-2; D unresolved. Germline loops: CDR1 ENHRY, CDR2 SYGVKD. CDR3 size: 16 residues. The V and J ends lost 6 bases and 1 base respectively, with 15 bases between them. The CDR3 DNA reads as TGTGCCATCAGCCCGAATCGCGGAGAGAACACCGGGGAGCTGTTTTTT. This gives the protein CAISPNRGENTGELFF.

This chain links TRBV6-5 with TRBJ1-1; D is unresolved. From germline, CDR1 is MNHEY and CDR2 SVGAGI. The CDR3 extends over 15 amino acids. Trimming removed 0 bases from V and 5 bases from J, with 13 bases in between. The CDR3 sequence: CASSYSRLLGTEAFF. The CDR3 nucleotides read TGTGCCAGCAGTTACTCGCGACTTCTGGGGACTGAAGCTTTCTTT.

The genes are TRBV29-1 and TRBJ2-2; TRBD1 matches at 9 bases. Germline CDR1 is SQVTM and CDR2 is ANQGSEA. After removal of 6 bases from V and 7 bases from J, the junction contained 9 bases not matched to a gene. There are 14 residues in the CDR3. The CDR3 here is CSVRDRVVDGELFF. The CDR3 DNA is TGCAGCGTCCGGGACAGGGTAGTTGACGGGGAGCTGTTTTTT.

This clone is judged medium-sized (0.01 to 0.1%). The chain joins TRBV7-8 to TRBJ1-1, with TRBD1 identical over 8 bases. The junction had 12 bases not matched to a gene; V was cut back by 2 bases and J by 7 bases. CDR1 is SGHVS, CDR2 FQNEAQ, per germline. This CDR3 spans 16 amino acids. CDR3 sequence (DNA): TGTGCCAGCAGCTTATTGGCAGGGGGCGGACTCAATGAAGCTTTCTTT. Translation gives CASSLLAGGGLNEAFF.